This T cell receptor beta chain was recovered during a study of T-cell memory formation after mild COVID-19. Study-level results: CD8+ contracting clones occupied EMRA, while CD4+ ones occupied mainly CM and EM. The study found balanced CD4/CD8 in clones contracting day 15 to 85 and a CD4+ lean in later expanders.

TCRdb called the 5' RACE reads again in MiXCR, with one record for every CDR3 protein. Altogether about 430,000 distinct CDR3 sequences are present, roughly a quarter being singletons, with the ten largest covering 8.5% to 10%. This clonotype showed up just a few times. The antigen remains unidentified. Germline assignment: CDR1 MNHNY and CDR2 SVGAGI (reference sequence). The CDR3 is 24 residues long. V lost 5 bases, J lost 0 bases, and 24 bases stayed unmatched. V gene TRBV6-6 combines with J gene TRBJ2-1; 14 nucleotides agree with TRBD2. Material for sequencing was PBMCs or a T cell subset sorted from them (not recorded which). The TCR comes from an adult woman who had mild COVID-19 (a few samples of this study predate the infection). Cell type and time point are not known. The CDR3 region is CASSPPRTGGGRLAGGFSYNEQFF. As DNA, the CDR3 is TGTGCCAGCAGTCCCCCCCGGACAGGGGGTGGGAGACTAGCGGGAGGGTTCTCCTACAATGAGCAGTTCTTC.